This TCR beta chain was recorded in a study of prognosis after radiotherapy for stage I lung cancer. For the study at large: Among about 7 patients the tumors were squamous cell carcinoma, and among some 12 they were adenocarcinoma.

In germline, CDR1 is SGHRS, CDR2 YFSETQ. The V and J ends lost 3 bases and 1 base respectively, with 7 bases between them. The CDR3 totals 14 residues. Two-round multiplex PCR, the amplification method, yielded TCR beta CDR3 from genomic DNA. Every TRBV and TRBJ gene had its own specific primer in first-round PCR. Each CDR3 protein is one row after TCRdb ran MiXCR on the multiplex PCR reads. The data show 10,000 to 15,000 distinct CDR3 sequences, with 43% seen just once and approximately 40% held by the top ten. The V call is TRBV5-1, the J call TRBJ2-2; D perhaps matches TRBD1 (5 bases). The clonotype originates from a donor aged 50 or older with non-small cell lung cancer. The sequencing here drew on PBMCs, taken before or after stereotactic body radiation therapy (not recorded which). CDR3 nucleotide sequence: TGCGCCAGCAGCTCCGGACAGAACACCGGGGAGCTGTTTTTT. Amino acids: CASSSGQNTGELFF.